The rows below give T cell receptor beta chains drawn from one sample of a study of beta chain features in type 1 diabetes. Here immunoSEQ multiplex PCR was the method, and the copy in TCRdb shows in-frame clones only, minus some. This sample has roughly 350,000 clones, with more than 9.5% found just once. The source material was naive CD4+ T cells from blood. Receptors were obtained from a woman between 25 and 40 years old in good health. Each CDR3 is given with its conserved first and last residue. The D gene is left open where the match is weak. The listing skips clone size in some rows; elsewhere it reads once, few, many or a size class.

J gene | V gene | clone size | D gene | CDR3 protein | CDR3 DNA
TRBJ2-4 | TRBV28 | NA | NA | CASSTGTWLAKNIQYF | TGTGCCAGCAGTACCGGGACATGGCTAGCCAAAAACATTCAGTACTTC
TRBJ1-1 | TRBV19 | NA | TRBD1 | CASSTTGVDTEAFF | TGTGCCAGTAGTACGACAGGGGTGGACACTGAAGCTTTCTTT
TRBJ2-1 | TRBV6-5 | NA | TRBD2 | CASSYSRGLAGHEQFF | TGTGCCAGCAGTTACTCGCGGGGACTAGCGGGCCATGAGCAGTTCTTC
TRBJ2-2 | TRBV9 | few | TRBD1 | CASSARTGAGELFF | TGTGCCAGCAGCGCAAGGACAGGGGCCGGGGAGCTGTTTTTT
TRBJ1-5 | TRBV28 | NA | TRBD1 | CASSEQGARSNQPQHF | TGTGCCAGCAGTGAACAGGGGGCGAGGAGCAATCAGCCCCAGCATTTT
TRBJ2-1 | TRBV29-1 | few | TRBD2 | CSVSLAGALNEQFF | TGCAGCGTGTCTCTCGCGGGAGCCCTCAATGAGCAGTTCTTC
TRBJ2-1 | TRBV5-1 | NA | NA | CASRTLARNNEQFF | TGCGCCAGCAGGACTCTAGCCCGTAACAATGAGCAGTTCTTC
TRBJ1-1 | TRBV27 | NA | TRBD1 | CASSLGQTINTEAFF | TGTGCCAGCAGTTTGGGACAGACGATTAACACTGAAGCTTTCTTT
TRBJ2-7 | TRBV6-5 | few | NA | CASSYTLQDYEQYF | TGTGCCAGCAGTTACACGTTACAGGACTACGAGCAGTACTTC
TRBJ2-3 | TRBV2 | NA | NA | CASSEHRAQGTDTQYF | TGTGCCAGCAGTGAACACAGGGCCCAGGGGACAGATACGCAGTATTTT
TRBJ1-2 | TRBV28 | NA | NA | CASLTVGLGRGGYTF | TGTGCCAGCCTGACGGTCGGCCTCGGGAGAGGTGGCTACACCTTC
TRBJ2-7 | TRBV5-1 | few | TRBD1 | CASSLGQEFSYEQYF | TGCGCCAGCAGCTTAGGACAGGAGTTCTCCTACGAGCAGTACTTC
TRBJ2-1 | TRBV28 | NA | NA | CASSLRQSSYNEQFF | TGTGCCAGCAGTTTACGACAAAGCTCCTACAATGAGCAGTTCTTC
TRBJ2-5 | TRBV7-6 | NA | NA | CASTLETLAVQETQYF | TGTGCCAGCACCTTAGAAACCCTGGCGGTCCAAGAGACCCAGTACTTC
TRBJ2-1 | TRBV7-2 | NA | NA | CASSGGQFREQFF | TGTGCCAGCAGCGGCGGCCAGTTTCGGGAGCAGTTCTTC
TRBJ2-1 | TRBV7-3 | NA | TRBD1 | CASSFGTGPAANEQFF | TGTGCCAGCAGCTTCGGGACAGGGCCCGCTGCAAATGAGCAGTTCTTC
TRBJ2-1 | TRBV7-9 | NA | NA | CASSFSGNNEQFF | TGTGCCAGCAGCTTTTCGGGAAACAATGAGCAGTTCTTC
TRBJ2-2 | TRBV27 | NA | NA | CASSLSGGVSVGELFF | TGTGCCAGCAGTTTATCTGGAGGAGTTTCCGTCGGGGAGCTGTTTTTT
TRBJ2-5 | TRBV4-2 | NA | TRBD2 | CASSLSGGLSGRAETQYF | TGTGCCAGCAGCCTATCAGGGGGACTAAGCGGGAGGGCAGAGACCCAGTACTTC
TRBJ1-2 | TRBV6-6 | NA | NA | CASSYSSAEGSYTF | TGTGCCAGCAGTTACTCGTCGGCGGAGGGGAGCTACACCTTC
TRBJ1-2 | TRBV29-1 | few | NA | CSVQGSYVYTF | TGCAGCGTACAGGGTAGCTATGTCTACACCTTC
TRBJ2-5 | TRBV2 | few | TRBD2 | CASSEALTSGQETQYF | TGTGCCAGCAGTGAAGCGCTCACTAGCGGCCAAGAGACCCAGTACTTC
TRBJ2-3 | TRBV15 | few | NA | CATSRDHRGYTDTQYF | TGTGCCACCAGCAGAGATCATCGGGGGTACACAGATACGCAGTATTTT
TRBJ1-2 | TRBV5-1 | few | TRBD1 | CASSVSRDRATHGYTF | TGCGCCAGCAGCGTCAGCCGGGACAGGGCGACCCATGGCTACACCTTC
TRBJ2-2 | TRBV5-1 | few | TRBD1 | CASGQGGNTGELFF | TGCGCCAGCGGACAGGGTGGGAACACCGGGGAGCTGTTTTTT
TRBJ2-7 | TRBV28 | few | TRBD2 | CASSLGSGTSYEQYF | TGTGCCAGCAGTTTGGGTAGCGGGACCTCCTACGAGCAGTACTTC
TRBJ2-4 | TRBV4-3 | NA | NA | CASSQDRRDVGIQYF | TGCGCCAGCAGCCAAGATCGCCGGGATGTAGGAATTCAGTACTTC
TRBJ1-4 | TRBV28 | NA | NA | CASSSGANEKLFF | TGTGCCAGCAGTTCCGGAGCTAATGAAAAACTGTTTTTT
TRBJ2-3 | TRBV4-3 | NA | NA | CASSQDWGSAPTDTQYF | TGCGCCAGCAGCCAAGATTGGGGTAGCGCCCCCACAGATACGCAGTATTTT
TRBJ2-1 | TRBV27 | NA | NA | CASSSQGYNEQFF | TGTGCCAGCAGTTCACAGGGCTACAATGAGCAGTTCTTC
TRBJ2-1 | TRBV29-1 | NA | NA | CSVVRGGRQFF | TGCAGCGTTGTAAGGGGTGGGCGGCAGTTCTTC
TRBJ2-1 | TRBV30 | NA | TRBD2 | CAWTSSGSYNEQFF | TGTGCCTGGACGTCTAGCGGGAGCTACAATGAGCAGTTCTTC
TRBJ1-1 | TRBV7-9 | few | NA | CASSSSSGPAFF | TGTGCCAGCAGCTCTTCTTCAGGGCCAGCTTTCTTT
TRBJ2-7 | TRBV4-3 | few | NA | CASSRLDGGEQYF | TGCGCCAGCAGCCGCCTTGACGGGGGCGAGCAGTACTTC
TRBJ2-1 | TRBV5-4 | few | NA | CASSLGDFSYNEQFF | TGTGCCAGCAGCTTGGGGGACTTCTCCTACAATGAGCAGTTCTTC
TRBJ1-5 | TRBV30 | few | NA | CAWSTGGNQPQHF | TGTGCCTGGAGTACGGGTGGTAATCAGCCCCAGCATTTT
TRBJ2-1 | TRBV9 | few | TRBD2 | CASSVSSGSGNEQFF | TGTGCCAGCAGCGTAAGCAGCGGGAGCGGCAATGAGCAGTTCTTC
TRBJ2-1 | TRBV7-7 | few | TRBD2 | CASSHGTSGNNEQFF | TGTGCTAGCAGCCACGGGACTAGCGGGAACAATGAGCAGTTCTTC
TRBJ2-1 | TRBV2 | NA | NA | CASRGGTYNEQFF | TGTGCCAGCAGAGGGGGAACCTACAATGAGCAGTTCTTC
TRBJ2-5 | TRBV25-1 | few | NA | CASSEEGTVRAQETQYF | TGTGCCAGCAGTGAGGAGGGGACGGTTCGGGCGCAAGAGACCCAGTACTTC
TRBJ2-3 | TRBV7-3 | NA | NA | CASSLLGESTDTQYF | TGTGCCAGCAGCTTACTAGGGGAAAGCACAGATACGCAGTATTTT
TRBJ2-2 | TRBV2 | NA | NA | CASSELGGPAGELFF | TGTGCCAGCAGTGAACTAGGAGGCCCTGCCGGGGAGCTGTTTTTT
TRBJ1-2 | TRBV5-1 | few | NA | CASSLGVDRVNGYTF | TGCGCCAGCAGCTTGGGAGTGGACAGAGTCAATGGCTACACCTTC
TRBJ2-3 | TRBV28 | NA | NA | CASSFVLTSTDTQYF | TGTGCCAGCAGTTTCGTCCTGACTAGCACAGATACGCAGTATTTT
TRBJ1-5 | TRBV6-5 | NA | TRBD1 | CASSRDRAPGAQHF | TGTGCCAGCAGCCGGGACAGGGCCCCGGGGGCCCAGCATTTT
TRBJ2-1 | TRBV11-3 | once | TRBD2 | CASSVSGSSYNEQFF | TGTGCCAGCAGCGTAAGCGGGAGCTCCTACAATGAGCAGTTCTTC
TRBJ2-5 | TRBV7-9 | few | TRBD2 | CASNLGAGGPETQYF | TGTGCCAGCAACCTTGGAGCGGGAGGGCCGGAGACCCAGTACTTC